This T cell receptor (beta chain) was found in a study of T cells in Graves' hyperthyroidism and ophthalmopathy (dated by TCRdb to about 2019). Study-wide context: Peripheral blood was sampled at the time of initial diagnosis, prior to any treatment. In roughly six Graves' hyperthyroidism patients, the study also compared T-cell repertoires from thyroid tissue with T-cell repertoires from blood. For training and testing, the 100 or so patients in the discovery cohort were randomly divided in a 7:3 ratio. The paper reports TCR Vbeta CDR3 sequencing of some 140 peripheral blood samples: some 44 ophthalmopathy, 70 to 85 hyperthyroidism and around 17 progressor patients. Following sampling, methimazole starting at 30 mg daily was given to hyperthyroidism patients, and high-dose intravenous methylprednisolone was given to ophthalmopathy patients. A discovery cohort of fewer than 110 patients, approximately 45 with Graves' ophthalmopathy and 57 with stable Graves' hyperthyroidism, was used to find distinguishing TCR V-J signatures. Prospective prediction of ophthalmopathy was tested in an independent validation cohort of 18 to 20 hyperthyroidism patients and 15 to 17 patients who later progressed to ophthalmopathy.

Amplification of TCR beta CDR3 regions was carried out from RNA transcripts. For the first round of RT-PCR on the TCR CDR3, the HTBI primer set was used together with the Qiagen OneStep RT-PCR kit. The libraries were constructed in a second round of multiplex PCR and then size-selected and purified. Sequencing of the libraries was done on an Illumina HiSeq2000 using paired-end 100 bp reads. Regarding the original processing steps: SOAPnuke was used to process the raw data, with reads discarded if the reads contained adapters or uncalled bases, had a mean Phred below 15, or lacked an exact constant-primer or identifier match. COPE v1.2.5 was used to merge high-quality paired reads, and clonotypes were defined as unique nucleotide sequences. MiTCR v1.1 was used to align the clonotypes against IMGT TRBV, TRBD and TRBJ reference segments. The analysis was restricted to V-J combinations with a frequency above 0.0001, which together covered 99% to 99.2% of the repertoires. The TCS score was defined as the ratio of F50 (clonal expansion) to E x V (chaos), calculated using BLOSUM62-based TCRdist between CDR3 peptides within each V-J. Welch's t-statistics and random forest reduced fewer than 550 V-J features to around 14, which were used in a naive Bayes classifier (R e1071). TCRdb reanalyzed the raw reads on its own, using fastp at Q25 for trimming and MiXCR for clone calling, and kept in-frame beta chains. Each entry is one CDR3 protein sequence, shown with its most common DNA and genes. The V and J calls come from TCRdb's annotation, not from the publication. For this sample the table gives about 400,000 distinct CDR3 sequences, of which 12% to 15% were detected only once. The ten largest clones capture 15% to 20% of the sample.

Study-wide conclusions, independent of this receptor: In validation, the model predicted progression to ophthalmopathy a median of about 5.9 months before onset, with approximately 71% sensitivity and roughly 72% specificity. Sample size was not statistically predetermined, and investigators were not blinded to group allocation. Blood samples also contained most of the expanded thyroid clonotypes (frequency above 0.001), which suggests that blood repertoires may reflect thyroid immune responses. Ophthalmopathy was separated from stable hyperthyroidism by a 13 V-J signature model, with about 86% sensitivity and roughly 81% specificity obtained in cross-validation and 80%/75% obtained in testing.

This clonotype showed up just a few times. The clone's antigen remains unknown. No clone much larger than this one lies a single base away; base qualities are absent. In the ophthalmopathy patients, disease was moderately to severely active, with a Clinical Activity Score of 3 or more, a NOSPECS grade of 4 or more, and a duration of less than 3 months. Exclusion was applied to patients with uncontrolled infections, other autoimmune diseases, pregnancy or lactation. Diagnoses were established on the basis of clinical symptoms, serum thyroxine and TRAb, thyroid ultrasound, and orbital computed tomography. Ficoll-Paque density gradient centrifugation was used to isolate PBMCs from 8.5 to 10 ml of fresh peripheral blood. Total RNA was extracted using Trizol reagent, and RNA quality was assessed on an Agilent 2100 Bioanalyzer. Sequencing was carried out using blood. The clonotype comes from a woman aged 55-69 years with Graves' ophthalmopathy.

The CDR3 is CSARGKLYRGNAAKNIQYF. The bases are TGCAGTGCTAGGGGGAAATTATATCGGGGGAACGCGGCCAAAAACATTCAGTACTTC. The chain links TRBV20-1 with TRBJ2-4; TRBD2 is a possible D gene, resting on 6 matching bases. The CDR3 starts with the cysteine, ends with the phenylalanine, and has 19 residues. Here the CDR3 DNA is all that survives: 57 bases in frame from base 1. Reading the germline V gene (reference sequence) gives CDR1 DFQATT and CDR2 SNEGSKA. V is cut by 3 bases and J by 1 base, and the space between the germline ends is 25 bases.